This T cell receptor (beta chain) was identified during a study of shared clonotypes between healthy human individuals. General study findings and limits: Relative to clonotypes present in all four donors, those not shared had lower generation probabilities.

V was pared by 4 bases and J by 2 bases, with 13 bases of the junction left unmatched. Germline V CDR1 and CDR2: MGHRA, YSYEKL. The length of the CDR3 is 17 residues. Clones were sequenced by immunoSEQ multiplex PCR, and TCRdb holds only the in-frame ones, with some missing. Among a few million clones listed, approximately 96% were seen once. This clone was seen once. Its cognate antigen is unknown. The chain recombines TRBV4-1 with TRBJ1-2, with TRBD1 matching over 7 bases. The clonotype originates from a man younger than 35 in good health. The sample taken for sequencing was naive CD4+ T cells sorted from blood. Subset indicated: CD45RA+ positively selected. The CDR3 bases are TGCGCCAGCAGCCCGTCCCACCTGGGACAGTCAAACTATGGCTACACCTTC. Its translation: CASSPSHLGQSNYGYTF.